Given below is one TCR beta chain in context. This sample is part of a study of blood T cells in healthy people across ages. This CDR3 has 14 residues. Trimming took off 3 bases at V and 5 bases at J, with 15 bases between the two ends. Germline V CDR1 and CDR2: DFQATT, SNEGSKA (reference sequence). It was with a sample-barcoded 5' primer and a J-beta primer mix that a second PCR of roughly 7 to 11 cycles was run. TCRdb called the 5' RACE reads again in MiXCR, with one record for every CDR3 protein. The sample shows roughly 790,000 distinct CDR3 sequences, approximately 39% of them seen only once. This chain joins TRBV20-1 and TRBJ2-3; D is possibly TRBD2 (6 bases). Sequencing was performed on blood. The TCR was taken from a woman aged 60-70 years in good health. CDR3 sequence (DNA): TGCAGTGCTAGTGGGCTAGCGAAGGGAGATACGCAGTATTTT. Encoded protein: CSASGLAKGDTQYF.